Listed here is a single T cell receptor (beta chain). Its target is not known. Germline assignment: CDR1 DFQATT and CDR2 SNEGSKA (reference sequence). This CDR3 contains 15 residues. V shed 7 bases, J shed 1 base, and the junction held 4 bases outside the gene matches. This sample was included in a study of regulatory T cells in long-lasting Graves disease. Time point specified: newly diagnosed GD, antithyroid drugs for less than 3 months. Isolated PBMC RNA provided the starting material for the TCR library. To make TCR beta libraries, researchers used iRepertoire HTBI primers and Arm-PCR of CDR3 regions. TCRdb ran MiXCR on the multiplex PCR reads and lists one entry per CDR3 protein. The sample holds hundreds of thousands of distinct CDR3 sequences, 14% to 15% seen once. Regarding the study as a whole: Samples came from peripheral blood alone, without thyroid tissue.

The data were also submitted as part of a second study, on T cells in Graves' hyperthyroidism and ophthalmopathy.

The sequence was collected from a woman aged 40 to 50 with Graves disease. Sequencing was performed on peripheral blood mononuclear cells (PBMCs), taken at new diagnosis, from a patient treated with antithyroid drugs. This chain connects TRBV20-1 to TRBJ2-3; TRBD2 matches 14 bases. CDR3 in amino acids: CSGGLAGAGTDTQYF. CDR3 DNA: TGCAGTGGGGGACTAGCGGGAGCGGGCACAGATACGCAGTATTTT.